This T cell receptor beta chain was identified in a study of cytomegalovirus exposure and HLA in healthy donors. The primer mix had 60 Vbeta and 13 Jbeta primers. The method was immunoSEQ multiplex PCR; TCRdb's version includes in-frame clones alone and lacks a portion of them. This table has 100,000 to 150,000 clones, 73% appearing once. Trimming took off 7 bases at V and 4 bases at J, with 16 bases between the two ends. The CDR3 loop spans 15 amino acids. Per germline, CDR1 MDHEN and CDR2 SYDVKM. General study points: A list of approximately 160 TCR beta chains associated with cytomegalovirus was given.

This clone was seen a few times. What it binds is unknown. The chain uses TRBV28 and TRBJ1-4, with a possible D match to TRBD1 (6 bases). Sequenced: PBMCs. The receptor's source is a man in his 60s in good health and CMV-seropositive. In DNA, the CDR3 is TGTGCCAGCAATAGATTACAGGGTGGTAATGAAAAACTGTTTTTT. Its protein product is CASNRLQGGNEKLFF. Full variable domain (remainder filled in from reference TRBV28 and TRBJ1-4): DVKVTQSSRYLVKRTGEKVFLECVQDMDHENMFWYRQDPGLGLRLIYFSYDVKMKEKGDIPEGYSVSREKKERFSLILESASTNQTSMYLCASNRLQGGNEKLFFGSGTQLSVL.